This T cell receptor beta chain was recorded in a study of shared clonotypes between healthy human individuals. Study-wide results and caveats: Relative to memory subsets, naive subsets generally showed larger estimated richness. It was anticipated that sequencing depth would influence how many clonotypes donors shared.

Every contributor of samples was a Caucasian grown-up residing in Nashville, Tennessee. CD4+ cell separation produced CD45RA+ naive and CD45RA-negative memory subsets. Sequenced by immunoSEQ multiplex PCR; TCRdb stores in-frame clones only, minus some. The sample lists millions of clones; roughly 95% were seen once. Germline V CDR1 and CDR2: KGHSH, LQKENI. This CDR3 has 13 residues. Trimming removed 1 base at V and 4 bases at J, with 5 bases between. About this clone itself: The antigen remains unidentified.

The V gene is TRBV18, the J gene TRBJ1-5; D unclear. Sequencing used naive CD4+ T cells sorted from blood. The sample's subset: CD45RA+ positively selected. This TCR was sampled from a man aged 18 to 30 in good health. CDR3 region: CASSPQTNQPQHF. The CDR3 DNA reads TGTGCCAGCTCACCACAGACGAATCAGCCCCAGCATTTT.